This T cell receptor beta chain derives from a study of early T cells in non-severe SARS-CoV-2 infection. About the study: The study sequenced bulk RNA from unsorted whole blood, with chains unpaired.

Individual cDNA molecules carried attached unique molecular identifiers. TCRdb processed the 5' RACE reads anew with MiXCR; each CDR3 protein has one entry. The repertoire holds some 48,000 distinct CDR3 sequences, with 7% to 9% as singletons. V shed 4 bases and J shed 2 bases, with 11 bases lying between them. The CDR3 contains 14 residues. CDR1 and CDR2 (germline): PRHDT, FYEKMQ (reference sequence). There are a few counts of this clonotype. The sequencing input was whole blood. V usage is TRBV13 and J usage is TRBJ2-5; no clear D. This sequence originates from an adult who was a healthcare worker with PCR-confirmed SARS-CoV-2 infection or an uninfected control (not recorded which). The CDR3 DNA follows: TGTGCCAGCAGCTCGCGGACGGTTCAAGAGACCCAGTACTTC. Translating gives CASSSRTVQETQYF.